This T cell receptor beta chain was documented in a study of shared clonotypes between healthy human individuals. V was pared by 9 bases and J by 5 bases, with 5 bases of the junction left unmatched. This CDR3 contains 12 residues. Germline V gene sequence: CDR1 MNHEY, CDR2 SMNVEV (reference sequence). The protocol was immunoSEQ multiplex PCR, while the TCRdb copy is restricted to in-frame clones and leaves out a portion. The sample carries roughly 2.4 million clones, almost 96% recorded once. The sample consisted of naive CD4+ T cells sorted from blood. Subset in this sample: CD45RA+ positively selected. This clonotype was sampled from a man aged 18 to 29 in good health. This rearrangement joins TRBV27 to TRBJ2-7; the match to TRBD1 covers 9 bases. The CDR3 nucleotides read TGTGCCAGTCGGACAGGGGCCAACGAGCAGTACTTC. Encoded protein: CASRTGANEQYF.